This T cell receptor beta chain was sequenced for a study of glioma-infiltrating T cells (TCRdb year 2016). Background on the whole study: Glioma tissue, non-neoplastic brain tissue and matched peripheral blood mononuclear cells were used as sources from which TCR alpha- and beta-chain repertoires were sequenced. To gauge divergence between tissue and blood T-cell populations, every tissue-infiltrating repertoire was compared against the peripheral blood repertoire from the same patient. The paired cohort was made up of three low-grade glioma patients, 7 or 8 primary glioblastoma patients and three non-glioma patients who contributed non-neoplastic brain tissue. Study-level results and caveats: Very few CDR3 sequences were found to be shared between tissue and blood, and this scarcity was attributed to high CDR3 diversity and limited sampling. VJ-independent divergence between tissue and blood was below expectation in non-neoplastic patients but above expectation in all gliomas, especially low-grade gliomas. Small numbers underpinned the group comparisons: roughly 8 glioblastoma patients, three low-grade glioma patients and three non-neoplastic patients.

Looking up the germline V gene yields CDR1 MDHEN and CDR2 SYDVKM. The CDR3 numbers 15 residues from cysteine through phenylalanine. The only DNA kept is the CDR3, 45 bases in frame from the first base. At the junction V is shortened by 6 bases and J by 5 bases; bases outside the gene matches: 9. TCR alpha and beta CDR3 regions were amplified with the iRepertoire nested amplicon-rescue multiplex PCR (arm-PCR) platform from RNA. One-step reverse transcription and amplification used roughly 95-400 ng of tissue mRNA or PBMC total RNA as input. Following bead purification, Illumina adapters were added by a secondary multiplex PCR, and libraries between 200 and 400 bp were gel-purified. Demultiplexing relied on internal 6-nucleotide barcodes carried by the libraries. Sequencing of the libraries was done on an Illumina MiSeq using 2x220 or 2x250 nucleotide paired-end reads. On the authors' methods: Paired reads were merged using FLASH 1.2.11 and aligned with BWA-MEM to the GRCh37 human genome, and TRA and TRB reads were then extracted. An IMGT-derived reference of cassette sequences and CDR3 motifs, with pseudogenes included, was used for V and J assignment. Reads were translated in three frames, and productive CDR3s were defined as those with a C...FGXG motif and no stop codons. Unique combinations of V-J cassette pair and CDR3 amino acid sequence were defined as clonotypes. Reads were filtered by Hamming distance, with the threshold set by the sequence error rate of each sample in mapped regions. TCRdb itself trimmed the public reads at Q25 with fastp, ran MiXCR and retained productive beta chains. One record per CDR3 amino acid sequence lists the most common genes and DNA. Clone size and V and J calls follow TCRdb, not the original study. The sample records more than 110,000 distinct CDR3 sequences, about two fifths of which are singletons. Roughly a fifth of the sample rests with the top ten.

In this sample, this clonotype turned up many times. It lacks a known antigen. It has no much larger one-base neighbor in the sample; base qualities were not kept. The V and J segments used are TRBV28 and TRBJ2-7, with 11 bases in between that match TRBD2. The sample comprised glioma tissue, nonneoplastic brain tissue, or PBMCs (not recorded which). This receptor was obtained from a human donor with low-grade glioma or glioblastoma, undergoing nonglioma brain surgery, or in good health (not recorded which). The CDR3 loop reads CASRPTSGSLNEQYF. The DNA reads TGTGCCAGCAGGCCTACTAGCGGGAGTTTAAACGAGCAGTACTTC.